These T cell receptor beta chains were read from a single sample in a study of T-cell memory formation after mild COVID-19. TCRdb recomputed calls from the 5' RACE reads with MiXCR, one row per CDR3 protein. The data contain 250,000 to 350,000 distinct CDR3 sequences, under 20% of them singletons. The sequenced material came from PBMCs or a T cell subset sorted from them (not recorded which). These receptors were obtained from a man aged 18-30 years who had mild COVID-19 (a few samples of this study predate the infection). Cell type and time point are not known. CDR3s include the opening cysteine and the closing phenylalanine or tryptophan. The order of the fields is V gene, J gene, D gene, clone size, CDR3 DNA, CDR3 protein. The D gene is left open where the match is weak. Clone size is not always given. Where it is, it says once, few, many or a class for expanded clones.

TRBV7-9	TRBJ1-6	TRBD1	-	TGTGCCAGCAGCTCCGGACAGGGGGCGTATAATTCACCCCTCCACTTT	CASSSGQGAYNSPLHF
TRBV5-1	TRBJ1-5	-	-	TGCGCCAGCAGCCCCGGGACCCTCAATCAGCCCCAGCATTTT	CASSPGTLNQPQHF
TRBV11-3	TRBJ2-1	-	few	TGTGCCAGCAGCCCCCGGACCTCTGGGCCTTTGTTCTTC	CASSPRTSGPLFF
TRBV5-1	TRBJ2-7	-	few	TGCGCCAGCAGCTTGGCGGCTGGGACCTACGAGCAGTACTTC	CASSLAAGTYEQYF
TRBV7-2	TRBJ1-4	TRBD1	few	TGTGCCAGCAGCCGGGGGACAGGGGGCTTCGGTGAAAAACTGTTTTTT	CASSRGTGGFGEKLFF
TRBV20-1	TRBJ1-6	-	-	TGCAGTGGGGGGGCATCCTATAATTCACCCCTCCACTTT	CSGGASYNSPLHF
TRBV2	TRBJ2-5	-	-	TGTGCCAGCAGTGGGAGGGGGAGCCAAGAGACCCAGTACTTC	CASSGRGSQETQYF
TRBV7-2	TRBJ1-1	-	-	TGTGCCAGCAGCTTAGTAGGTAGGGGATTTAACACTGAAGCTTTCTTT	CASSLVGRGFNTEAFF
TRBV29-1	TRBJ2-5	-	-	TGCAGCGGAGGGGAAGGAGAGACCCAGTACTTC	CSGGEGETQYF
TRBV27	TRBJ2-7	TRBD2	many	TGTGCCAGCGGGAAACCTAGGACTAGCGGCTCCTACGAGCAGTACTTC	CASGKPRTSGSYEQYF
TRBV2	TRBJ1-1	-	-	TGTGCCAGCAGTGGGGTAGTCACTGAAGCTTTCTTT	CASSGVVTEAFF
TRBV6-2/TRBV6-3	TRBJ2-2	-	few	TGTGCCAGCAGCCGCTCAGGGATCGCCGGGGAGCTGTTTTTT	CASSRSGIAGELFF
TRBV11-2	TRBJ2-3	-	many	TGTGCCAGCAGCTTAGGGCGGGGTATGGGTAGAAAAACAGATACGCAGTATTTT	CASSLGRGMGRKTDTQYF
TRBV12-3/TRBV12-4	TRBJ2-7	TRBD1	few	TGTGCCAGCAGTCGGGGACAGGGGGACGAGCAGTACTTC	CASSRGQGDEQYF
TRBV19	TRBJ1-1	-	many	TGTGCCAGCCGCAGGGCGAAGACTGAAGCTTTCTTT	CASRRAKTEAFF
TRBV5-1	TRBJ2-5	-	many	TGCGCCAGCAGCAGAGCCCCCGGGACTCAAGAGACCCAGTACTTC	CASSRAPGTQETQYF
TRBV20-1	TRBJ2-1	TRBD2	few	TGCAGTGCTCTACTAGCGGGGGGGTACAATGAGCAGTTCTTC	CSALLAGGYNEQFF
TRBV9	TRBJ2-3	-	-	TGTGCCAGCAGCGTAGTCGGAGATTCTAGCACAGATACGCAGTATTTT	CASSVVGDSSTDTQYF
TRBV7-2	TRBJ1-2	-	-	TGTGCCAGCAGCTTAGGAGGCAGCAGGGGCTACACCTTC	CASSLGGSRGYTF
TRBV11-2	TRBJ2-3	TRBD2	-	TGTGCCAGCAGCTTGTCTAGCGGGGCCGCAGATACGCAGTATTTT	CASSLSSGAADTQYF
TRBV11-1	TRBJ2-7	TRBD1	-	TGTGCCAGCAGCTCCTATACAGGGGTCTCCTACGAGCAGTACTTC	CASSSYTGVSYEQYF
TRBV6-2/TRBV6-3	TRBJ2-5	-	few	TGTGCCAGCACCTCAGACCTGCTTTTGCCAGAGACCCAGTACTTC	CASTSDLLLPETQYF
TRBV5-5	TRBJ1-2	-	many	TGTGCCAGCAGCAGGACAGACTATGGCTACACCTTC	CASSRTDYGYTF
TRBV2	TRBJ1-1	-	-	TGTGCCAGCAGGGGACGGAGAGTCATGAACACTGAAGCTTTCTTT	CASRGRRVMNTEAFF
TRBV12-3/TRBV12-4	TRBJ2-4	-	-	TGTGCCAGCAGTTTTCAGGGGATGCCGGGCATTCAGTACTTC	CASSFQGMPGIQYF
TRBV13	TRBJ1-2	-	many	TGTGCCAGCAGCTTATACCGCAAGGGGCTCCACACCCCGATCTATGGCTACACCTTC	CASSLYRKGLHTPIYGYTF
TRBV29-1	TRBJ2-7	-	-	TGCAGCGCGCGGGGGCCTGGGTACGAGCAGTACTTC	CSARGPGYEQYF
TRBV6-5	TRBJ1-6	TRBD1	-	TGTGCCAGCATTGAGAACAGGGGGCCTCGGCTCCTCCACTTT	CASIENRGPRLLHF
TRBV12-3/TRBV12-4	TRBJ2-1	-	few	TGTGCCAGCAGTTTAGCGGAGGGGCGCGAGCAGTTCTTC	CASSLAEGREQFF
TRBV7-2	TRBJ2-1	-	-	TGTGCCAGCAGCTACCACCGGGCGCAGAATGAGCAGTTCTTC	CASSYHRAQNEQFF
TRBV5-1	TRBJ2-1	TRBD1	few	TGCGCCAGCACCAGACAGGGGGCTTACAATGAGCAGTTCTTC	CASTRQGAYNEQFF
TRBV6-5	TRBJ1-1	-	-	TGTGCCAGCAGTTACTCTTCGACAGTCCAGAACACTGAAGCTTTCTTT	CASSYSSTVQNTEAFF
TRBV27	TRBJ2-1	TRBD1	-	TGTGCCAGCAGTGAGCCGACAGGGGGCTACTACAATGAGCAGTTCTTC	CASSEPTGGYYNEQFF
TRBV4-1	TRBJ2-1	-	-	TGCGCCAGCAGCCAAGATAGCGCGGGGGCGGCTGAGCAGTTCTTC	CASSQDSAGAAEQFF
TRBV29-1	TRBJ2-3	-	few	TGCAGCGGACGACCGCAGCTCGAAAACACAGATACGCAGTATTTT	CSGRPQLENTDTQYF
TRBV4-1	TRBJ1-2	-	-	TGCGCCAGCAGCCAAGCCGTGGGGTATGGCTACACCTTC	CASSQAVGYGYTF
TRBV20-1	TRBJ2-3	-	few	TGCAGTGCTCCGGGACGACTCGCGGGAAGGGATACGCAGTATTTT	CSAPGRLAGRDTQYF
TRBV10-3	TRBJ1-1	-	few	TGTGCCATCAGTGAGTCGGGCAGGGTCGCTGAAGCTTTCTTT	CAISESGRVAEAFF
TRBV24-1	TRBJ2-1	TRBD1	-	TGTGCCACCAGTACCACCGGGACAGGGAAAAATGAGCAGTTCTTC	CATSTTGTGKNEQFF
TRBV3-1	TRBJ1-2	-	-	TGTGCCAGCAGCCAAGTAACAGCAGGTACTAACTATGGCTACACCTTC	CASSQVTAGTNYGYTF
TRBV10-3	TRBJ2-1	TRBD1	few	TGTGCCATCAGGCCGGGACAGGGATTGGGCTCCTACAATGAGCAGTTCTTC	CAIRPGQGLGSYNEQFF
TRBV20-1	TRBJ2-1	-	few	TGCAGTGCTAGCGGTGAGGGGGGGCACTACAATGAGCAGTTCTTC	CSASGEGGHYNEQFF
TRBV7-9	TRBJ1-1	-	once	TGTGCCAGCGCGGTTGGGACTGAAGCTTTCTTT	CASAVGTEAFF
TRBV29-1	TRBJ2-5	TRBD2	few	TGCAGCGTTGTGGTAGCGGGGGCCGCCCAAGAGACCCAGTACTTC	CSVVVAGAAQETQYF
TRBV4-3	TRBJ1-2	-	few	TGCGCCAGCAGCCAGGAGAACAGGGATTGGTATGGCTACACCTTC	CASSQENRDWYGYTF
TRBV12-3/TRBV12-4	TRBJ2-4	-	few	TGTGCCAGCAGTTCTAACGGAAACATTCAGTACTTC	CASSSNGNIQYF
TRBV5-1	TRBJ2-7	TRBD2	few	TGCGCCAGCAGACCCCCGGGGAGGGCCGACGAGCAGTACTTC	CASRPPGRADEQYF
TRBV5-6	TRBJ1-1	-	few	TGTGCCAGCAGCTGGGAAGGACAGAATCTTAACACTGAAGCTTTCTTT	CASSWEGQNLNTEAFF